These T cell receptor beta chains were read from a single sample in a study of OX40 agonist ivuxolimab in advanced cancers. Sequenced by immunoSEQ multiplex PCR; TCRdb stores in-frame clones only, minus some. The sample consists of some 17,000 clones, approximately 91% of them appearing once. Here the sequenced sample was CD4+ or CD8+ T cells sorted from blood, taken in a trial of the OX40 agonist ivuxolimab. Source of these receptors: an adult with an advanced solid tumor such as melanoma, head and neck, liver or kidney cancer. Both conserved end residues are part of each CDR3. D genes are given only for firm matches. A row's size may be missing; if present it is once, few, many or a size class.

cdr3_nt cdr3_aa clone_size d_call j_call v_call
TGTGCCAGCAGTTATCCCTCGTTCTGGGGGAAGACCCAGTACTTC CASSYPSFWGKTQYF NA NA TRBJ2-5 TRBV6-5
TGCGCCAGCCAAGCGTCGGACAGGGCGTTCAGCGAATCCTTAAGGGGTGTTGAAGCTTTCTTT CASQASDRAFSESLRGVEAFF NA TRBD1 TRBJ1-1 TRBV5-1
TGTGCCTGGAATCAACTAGCGGGATTTAATGAGCAGTTCTTC CAWNQLAGFNEQFF NA TRBD2 TRBJ2-1 TRBV30
TGCGCCAGCAGCCAAGTAACGCGGAATTACAATGAGCAGTTCTTC CASSQVTRNYNEQFF NA NA TRBJ2-1 TRBV4-3
TGTGCCAGCAGCCTCGGACAGGGGGCTCGGGAAGCTTTCTTT CASSLGQGAREAFF NA TRBD1 TRBJ1-1 TRBV7-2
TGTGCCCGCGGCGGGAAGGGTAATGAAGCTTTCTTT CARGGKGNEAFF few NA TRBJ1-1 TRBV30
TGTGCCAGCAGCCAAGAGACGGGGAACACCGGGGAGCTGTTTTTT CASSQETGNTGELFF NA NA TRBJ2-2 TRBV4-2
TGTGCCAGCAGCCCCCAGACCACCTCATATGGCTACACCTTC CASSPQTTSYGYTF medium-sized NA TRBJ1-2 TRBV11-2
TGTGCCAGCTGCCGAGCTTACAATGAGCAGTTCTTC CASCRAYNEQFF once NA TRBJ2-1 TRBV6-1
TGTGCCAGAGTCCAGGTAGACAGGGGGAACACTGAAGCTTTCTTT CARVQVDRGNTEAFF NA TRBD1 TRBJ1-1 TRBV2
TGTGCCAGCAGCTTAAAGGCTCTAGCCGTCAATGAGCAGTTCTTC CASSLKALAVNEQFF NA NA TRBJ2-1 TRBV11-2
TGCGCCAGCAGCCTTGGGGGCAATGAGCAGTTCTTC CASSLGGNEQFF once NA TRBJ2-1 TRBV4-1
TGTGCCAGCAGCCCAAGACTAGCGGGAGACGACGAGCAGTACTTC CASSPRLAGDDEQYF NA TRBD2 TRBJ2-7 TRBV7-6
TGTGCCAGCAGTGCCTTTGAGATACAGGGGAGCTCCTACGAGCAGTACTTC CASSAFEIQGSSYEQYF NA TRBD1 TRBJ2-7 TRBV2
TGTGCCAGCAGCGTCCTTGGACCTAATGAAAAACTGTTTTTT CASSVLGPNEKLFF once NA TRBJ1-4 TRBV9
TGTGCCTGGAGGATCTCATTGGGGCCCCGCACTGAAGCTTTCTTT CAWRISLGPRTEAFF NA NA TRBJ1-1 TRBV30
TGTGCCATCAGTGAGTCGATTTGGACAGACCCCCAAGAGACCCAGTACTTC CAISESIWTDPQETQYF few NA TRBJ2-5 TRBV10-3
TGTGCCAGCAGCTTGTCGGATAATGAGCAGTTCTTC CASSLSDNEQFF NA NA TRBJ2-1 TRBV5-6
TGTGCCAGCAGCCAAATACAGGGTGATACTGAAGCTTTCTTT CASSQIQGDTEAFF NA NA TRBJ1-1 TRBV4-2
TGCGCCAGCAGCTTTCCGAGGGGGCGCGAGGATAAAGAGACCCAGTACTTC CASSFPRGREDKETQYF few TRBD1 TRBJ2-5 TRBV5-1
TGTGCCAGCAGCTCGGGACTAGCGGTCGACGAGCAGTACTTC CASSSGLAVDEQYF NA TRBD2 TRBJ2-7 TRBV5-4
TGCGCCAGCAAAGTGCTAGCGGGCTTCCATGAGCAGTTCTTC CASKVLAGFHEQFF once TRBD2 TRBJ2-1 TRBV5-1
TGTGCCAGCAGTTACGGCCCCACAACAGAGGGCCAGCCCCAGCATTTT CASSYGPTTEGQPQHF NA NA TRBJ1-5 TRBV6-5
TGCGCCAGCAGCCAAGATTCAACAGGGACGGATGGCTACACCTTC CASSQDSTGTDGYTF NA NA TRBJ1-2 TRBV4-3
TGCGCCAGCAGCCAAGATGGGGGGGAGGGGGAGACCCAGTACTTC CASSQDGGEGETQYF NA TRBD2 TRBJ2-5 TRBV4-1
TGTGCCAGCAGCTCCGCGGTGATGGACTACGAGCAGTACTTC CASSSAVMDYEQYF NA NA TRBJ2-7 TRBV13
TGTGCCAGCTCACCTTCAAGGGGTTCCTACGAGCAGTACTTC CASSPSRGSYEQYF NA NA TRBJ2-7 TRBV18
TGTGCCAGCAGCCCCCGGACAGGGGACCGCTACGAGCAGTACTTC CASSPRTGDRYEQYF medium-sized TRBD1 TRBJ2-7 TRBV7-9
TGTGCCAGCAGTCCAAGCCATGGACAGAGCTCCTACGAGCAGTACTTC CASSPSHGQSSYEQYF NA NA TRBJ2-7 TRBV27
TGCGCCAGCAGCTGGAATTCTAACAATGAGCAGTTCTTC CASSWNSNNEQFF NA NA TRBJ2-1 TRBV5-1
TGTGCCAGCAGTGAGGGGACAGCGACCGGGGAGCTGTTTTTT CASSEGTATGELFF NA TRBD1 TRBJ2-2 TRBV2
TGCGCCAGCAGCCGTGGGACAGCCCAATACGAGCAGTACTTC CASSRGTAQYEQYF NA TRBD1 TRBJ2-7 TRBV4-1
TGTGCCAGCTCCTTCCCGGGGGCTAGCACAGATACGCAGTATTTT CASSFPGASTDTQYF once NA TRBJ2-3 TRBV2
TGTGCCAGCTCACGAGGGGCGAACACTGAAGCTTTCTTT CASSRGANTEAFF NA NA TRBJ1-1 TRBV18
TGTGCCAGCAGCCCGGGGTGGGATGGCTACACCTTC CASSPGWDGYTF NA NA TRBJ1-2 TRBV7-9
TGTGCCAGCAGTTCGGTAGCGAATGAGCAGTTCTTC CASSSVANEQFF NA NA TRBJ2-1 TRBV27
TGCGCCAGCAGCCGCGTGATTGGGGTCTATGAGCAGTTCTTC CASSRVIGVYEQFF NA NA TRBJ2-1 TRBV4-3
TGTGCCAGCAGCTTTAGTCGGGACAGGGACACCGGGGAGCTGTTTTTT CASSFSRDRDTGELFF once TRBD1 TRBJ2-2 TRBV9
TGTGCCAGTAGTATAGGTGGGGGCCTTTTCGAGCAGTACTTC CASSIGGGLFEQYF NA NA TRBJ2-7 TRBV19
TGTGCCAGCCTGGGGGACACCGGGGAGCTGTTTTTT CASLGDTGELFF NA NA TRBJ2-2 TRBV7-3
TGTGCCAGCGCGCGACTAGCGGATTCCTACGAGCAGTACTTC CASARLADSYEQYF NA TRBD2 TRBJ2-7 TRBV6-5
TGTGCCTGGATAAGAGACGGCTACGAGCAGTACTTC CAWIRDGYEQYF NA NA TRBJ2-7 TRBV30
TGTGCCTGGAGTGGGGGGGCGGCCCAATATGGCTACACCTTC CAWSGGAAQYGYTF NA NA TRBJ1-2 TRBV30
TGTGCCTGGAGTGACCCGGGACATTCCTACGAGCAGTACTTC CAWSDPGHSYEQYF NA NA TRBJ2-7 TRBV30